The source of this T cell receptor (beta chain) is a study of CD8 T cells in ankylosing spondylitis. Study results and limitations: Prior work had noted some motif variants in reactive arthritis blood and synovial fluid. The disease-linked clones had a CD8+ phenotype and low blood frequencies.

CDR3 length: 15 amino acids. CDR1 is MNHNS, CDR2 SASEGT, per germline. V dropped 5 bases and J dropped 5 bases, with 15 bases sitting between them. Concerning this clonotype: Its antigen is currently unknown.

MiXCR, run by TCRdb on the 5' RACE reads, gives a single entry per CDR3 protein. The sample consists of some 120,000 distinct CDR3 sequences, roughly 6.6% of them appearing once. Sequencing was carried out using blood, either unsorted or a sorted T cell fraction (not recorded which). The chain recombines TRBV6-1 with TRBJ1-4; a possible D gene is TRBD1 (6 bases). The TCR originated in a male donor with ankylosing spondylitis or in good health (not recorded which). As DNA, the CDR3 is TGTGCCAGCAGTAGATGGTCAGGGGAGAATGAAAAACTGTTTTTT. This gives the protein CASSRWSGENEKLFF.